The sequence of this TCR beta chain was determined in a study of blood T cell repertoires in COVID-19. Across the whole study: Samples taken during acute and convalescent COVID-19 were collected in the United States, Italy and Spain. Nucleic acid was either cDNA or gDNA, and it came from T cells, B-cell-depleted T cells, or PBMCs.

The CDR3 sequence is 14 residues long. Germline assignment: CDR1 KGHDR and CDR2 SFDVKD. V was pared by 5 bases and J by 15 bases, with 15 bases of the junction left unmatched. In the original analysis: Amplified reference gene primers provided the basis for estimating nucleated cell counts. Clones were read by immunoSEQ multiplex PCR, and TCRdb kept only the in-frame ones, dropping some. For V, J and clone size, that table is used; D and trimming come from the DNA. The sample records about 180,000 clones, about four fifths being singletons. Sequences were obtained from peripheral blood. The sequence derives from a woman in her 70s with acute or convalescent COVID-19. The genes are TRBV24-1 and TRBJ2-1, with 7 bases that match TRBD1. CDR3 DNA sequence: TGTGCCACCAGTGGGGCCGCATCAGGGGGTAAGAGGTTCTTC. Its translation: CATSGAASGGKRFF.